The 5 T cell receptor beta chains listed next were all sequenced from one sample in a study of T cells expressing NK-cell markers. Reanalyzing the 5' RACE reads, TCRdb keeps one entry per CDR3 protein, without DNA. Its table records 120,000 to 150,000 distinct CDR3 sequences. Sequencing was done on a sample of blood T cells: a sorted CD56 or NKG2C T cell subset, CD4+ or CD8+ T cells, or bulk PBMC T cells (not recorded which). These receptor sequences come from a man in his late teens or twenties in good health.

This chain joins TRBV27 and TRBJ2-2; TCRdb returns TRBD1, unconfirmable since there is no DNA. In germline, CDR1 is MNHEY, CDR2 SMNVEV (reference sequence). There are 15 residues in the CDR3. The CDR3 here is CASSSIKRGAGELFF.

This chain joins TRBV28 and TRBJ2-1; there is no DNA to check the TCRdb D call of TRBD2. The length of the CDR3 is 13 residues. CDR1 is MDHEN, CDR2 SYDVKM, per germline. CDR3: CASRPEGQNEQFF.

The chain uses TRBV10-3 and TRBJ2-5; TCRdb selects TRBD1, and the lack of DNA leaves this call unchecked. The CDR3 runs 15 residues. Germline V gene sequence: CDR1 ENHRY, CDR2 SYGVKD. The CDR3 spells CAISLTGKGSETQYF.

CDR3 sequence reads: CASSQDAREGLPDTQYF. The chain combines TRBV4-2 with TRBJ2-3; checking the TCRdb D call of TRBD2 is not possible without DNA. From germline, CDR1 is LGHNA and CDR2 YNFKEQ. CDR3 length equals 17 residues.

V and J are TRBV7-8 and TRBJ1-3. CDR3 length equals 16 residues. Per germline, CDR1 SGHVS and CDR2 FQNEAQ. This chain's CDR3 is CASSLDRDYSGNTIYF.